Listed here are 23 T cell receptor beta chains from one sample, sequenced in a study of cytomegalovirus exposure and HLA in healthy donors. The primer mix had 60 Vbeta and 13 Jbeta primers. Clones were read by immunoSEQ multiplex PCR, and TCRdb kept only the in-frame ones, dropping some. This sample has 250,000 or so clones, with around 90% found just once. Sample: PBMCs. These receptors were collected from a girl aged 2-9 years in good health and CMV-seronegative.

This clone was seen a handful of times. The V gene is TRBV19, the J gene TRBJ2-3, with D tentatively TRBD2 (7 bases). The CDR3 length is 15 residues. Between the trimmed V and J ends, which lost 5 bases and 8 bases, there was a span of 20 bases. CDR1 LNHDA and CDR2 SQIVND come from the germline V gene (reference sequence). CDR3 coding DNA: TGTGCCAGTAGTGAGGGGGGGTTATGGGGCGGTACGCAGTATTTT. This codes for CASSEGGLWGGTQYF.

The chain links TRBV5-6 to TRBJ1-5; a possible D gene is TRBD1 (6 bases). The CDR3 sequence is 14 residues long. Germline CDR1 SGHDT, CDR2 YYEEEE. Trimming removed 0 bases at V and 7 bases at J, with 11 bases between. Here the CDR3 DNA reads TGTGCCAGCAGCTTGGGCAGGGGTCCCCAGCCCCAGCATTTT. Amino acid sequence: CASSLGRGPQPQHF. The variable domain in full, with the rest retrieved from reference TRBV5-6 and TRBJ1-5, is DAGVTQSPTHLIKTRGQQVTLRCSPKSGHDTVSWYQQALGQGPQFIFQYYEEEERQRGNFPDRFSGHQFPNYSSELNVNALLLGDSALYLCASSLGRGPQPQHFGDGTRLSIL.

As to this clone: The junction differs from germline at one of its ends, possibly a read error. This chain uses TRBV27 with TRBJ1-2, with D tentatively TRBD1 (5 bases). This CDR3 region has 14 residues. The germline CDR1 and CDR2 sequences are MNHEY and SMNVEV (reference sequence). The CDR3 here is CASSFIGTNYGYTF. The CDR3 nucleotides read TGTGCCAGCAGTTTCATCGGGACTAACTACGGCTACACCTTC.

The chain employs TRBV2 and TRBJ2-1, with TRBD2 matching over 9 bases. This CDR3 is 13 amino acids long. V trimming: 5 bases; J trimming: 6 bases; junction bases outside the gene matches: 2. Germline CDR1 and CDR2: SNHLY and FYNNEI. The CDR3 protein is CASSRLAVNEQFF. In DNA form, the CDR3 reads TGTGCCAGCAGTAGACTAGCGGTCAATGAGCAGTTCTTC.

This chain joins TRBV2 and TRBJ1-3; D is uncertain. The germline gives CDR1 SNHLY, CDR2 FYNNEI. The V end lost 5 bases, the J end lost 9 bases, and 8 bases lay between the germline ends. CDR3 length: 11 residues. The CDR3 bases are TGTGCCAGCAGTCTCGCCGGCACCATATATTTT. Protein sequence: CASSLAGTIYF.

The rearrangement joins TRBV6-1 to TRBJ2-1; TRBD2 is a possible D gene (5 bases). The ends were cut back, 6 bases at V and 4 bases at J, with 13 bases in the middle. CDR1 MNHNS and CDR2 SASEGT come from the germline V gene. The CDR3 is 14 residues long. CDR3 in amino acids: CASSALRGYNEQFF. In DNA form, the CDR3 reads TGTGCCAGCAGCGCCCTTCGGGGTTACAATGAGCAGTTCTTC.

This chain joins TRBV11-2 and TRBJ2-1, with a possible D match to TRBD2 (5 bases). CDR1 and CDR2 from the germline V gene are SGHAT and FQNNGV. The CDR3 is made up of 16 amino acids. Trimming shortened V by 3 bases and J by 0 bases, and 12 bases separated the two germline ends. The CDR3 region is CASSFVGVSSYNEQFF. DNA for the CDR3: TGTGCCAGCAGCTTTGTCGGGGTGAGCTCCTACAATGAGCAGTTCTTC. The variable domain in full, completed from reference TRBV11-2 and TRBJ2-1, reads EAGVAQSPRYKIIEKRQSVAFWCNPISGHATLYWYQQILGQGPKLLIQFQNNGVVDDSQLPKDRFSAERLKGVDSTLKIQPAKLEDSAVYLCASSFVGVSSYNEQFFGPGTRLTVL.

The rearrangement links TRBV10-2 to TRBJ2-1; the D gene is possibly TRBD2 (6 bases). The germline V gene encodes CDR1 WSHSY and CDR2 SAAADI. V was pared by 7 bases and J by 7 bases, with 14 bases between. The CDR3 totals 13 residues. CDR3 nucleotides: TGCGCCAGCAAAATAGCGGAGCCTAATGAGCAGTTCTTC. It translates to CASKIAEPNEQFF.

The DNA for the CDR3 is TGTGCCAGTAGTATAGGAGCCACCGGGGAGCTGTTTTTT. This codes for CASSIGATGELFF. The gene calls are TRBV19 and TRBJ2-2; no clear D. The CDR3 extends over 13 amino acids. Trimming cost V 1 base and J 4 bases, with 4 bases left between them. Germline-derived CDR1 and CDR2 are LNHDA and SQIVND (reference sequence).

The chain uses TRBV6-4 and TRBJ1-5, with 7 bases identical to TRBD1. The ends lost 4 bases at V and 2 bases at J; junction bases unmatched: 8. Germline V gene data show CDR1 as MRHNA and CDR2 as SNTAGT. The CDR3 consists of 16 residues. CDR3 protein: CASSAPRQGGNQPQHF. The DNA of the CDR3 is TGTGCCAGCAGTGCCCCAAGACAGGGTGGCAATCAGCCCCAGCATTTT.

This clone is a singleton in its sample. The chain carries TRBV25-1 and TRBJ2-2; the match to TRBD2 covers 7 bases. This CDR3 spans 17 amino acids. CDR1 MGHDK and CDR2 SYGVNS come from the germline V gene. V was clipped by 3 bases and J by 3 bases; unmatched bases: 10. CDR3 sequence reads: CASSDPAGVYDTGELFF. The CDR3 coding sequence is TGTGCCAGCAGTGACCCGGCGGGAGTCTACGACACCGGGGAGCTGTTTTTT.

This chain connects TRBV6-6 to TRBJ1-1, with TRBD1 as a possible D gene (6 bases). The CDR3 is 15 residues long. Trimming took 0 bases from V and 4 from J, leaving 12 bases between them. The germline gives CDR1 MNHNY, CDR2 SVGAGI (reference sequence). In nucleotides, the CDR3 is TGTGCCAGCAGTTACTCGAAGAAGGGGGTCACTGAAGCTTTCTTT. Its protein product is CASSYSKKGVTEAFF.

CDR3 loop: CASSLAISGSYEQFF. The CDR3 DNA reads TGCGCCAGCAGCTTGGCCATTAGCGGGAGCTATGAGCAGTTCTTC. The rearrangement uses TRBV5-1 and TRBJ2-1; the match to TRBD2 covers 9 bases. CDR3 length equals 15 residues. J was trimmed by 8 bases and V by 0 bases; bases with no gene match: 6. Germline CDR1 is SGHRS and CDR2 is YFSETQ.

CDR3 in DNA: TGTGCCAGTAGTCGGGCAGGGACCTACAATGAGCAGTTCTTC. Its protein product is CASSRAGTYNEQFF. V and J are TRBV19 and TRBJ2-1; perhaps TRBD1 as D (5 bases). Germline V gene lookup returns CDR1 LNHDA and CDR2 SQIVND (reference sequence). The CDR3 is 14 amino acids. Trimming left V 5 bases short and J 2 bases short, with 10 bases between. The variable domain in full, completed from reference TRBV19 and TRBJ2-1, reads DGGITQSPKYLFRKEGQNVTLSCEQNLNHDAMYWYRQDPGQGLRLIYYSQIVNDFQKGDIAEGYSVSREKKESFPLTVTSAQKNPTAFYLCASSRAGTYNEQFFGPGTRLTVL.

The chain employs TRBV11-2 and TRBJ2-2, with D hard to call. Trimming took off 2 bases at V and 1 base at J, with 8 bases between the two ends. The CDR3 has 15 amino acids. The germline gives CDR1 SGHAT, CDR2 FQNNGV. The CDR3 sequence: CASSLRRLNTGELFF. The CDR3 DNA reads TGTGCCAGCAGCTTACGGCGGTTGAACACCGGGGAGCTGTTTTTT.

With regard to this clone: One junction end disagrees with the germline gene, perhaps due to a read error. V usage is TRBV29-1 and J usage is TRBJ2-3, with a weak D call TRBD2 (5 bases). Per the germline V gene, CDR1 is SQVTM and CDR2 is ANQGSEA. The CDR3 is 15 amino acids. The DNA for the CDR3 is TGCAGCGCCCGCCGACCCCCTGGGAGCACGGATACGCAGTATTTT. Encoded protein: CSARRPPGSTDTQYF.

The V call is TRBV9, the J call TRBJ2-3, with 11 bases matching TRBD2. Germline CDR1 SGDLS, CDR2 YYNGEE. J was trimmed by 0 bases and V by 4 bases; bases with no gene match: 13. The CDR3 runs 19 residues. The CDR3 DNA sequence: TGTGCCAGCAGCTTTACGGGACTAGCGGAGGGGGGTAGCACAGATACGCAGTATTTT. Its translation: CASSFTGLAEGGSTDTQYF. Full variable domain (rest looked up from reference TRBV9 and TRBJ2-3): DSGVTQTPKHLITATGQRVTLRCSPRSGDLSVYWYQQSLDQGLQFLIQYYNGEERAKGNILERFSAQQFPDLHSELNLSSLELGDSALYFCASSFTGLAEGGSTDTQYFGPGTRLTVL.

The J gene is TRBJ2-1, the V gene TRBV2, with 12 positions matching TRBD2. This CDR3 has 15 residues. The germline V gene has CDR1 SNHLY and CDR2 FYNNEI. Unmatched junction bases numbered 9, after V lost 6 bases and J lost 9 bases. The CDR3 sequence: CASSGLAGPTGEQFF. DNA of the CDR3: TGTGCCAGCAGCGGACTAGCGGGGCCGACAGGTGAGCAGTTCTTC.

The CDR3 reads CASSIAIIAGAYNEQFF. The CDR3 region has the DNA TGTGCCAGTAGTATAGCGATAATAGCGGGGGCGTACAATGAGCAGTTCTTC. This chain joins TRBV19 and TRBJ2-1, with TRBD2 identical over 9 bases. CDR1 is LNHDA and CDR2 is SQIVND in the germline V gene (reference sequence). Trimming removed 1 base from V and 4 bases from J; junction bases left unmatched: 8. CDR3 size: 17 residues. Looking up the rest from reference TRBV19 and TRBJ2-1 gives the full variable domain: DGGITQSPKYLFRKEGQNVTLSCEQNLNHDAMYWYRQDPGQGLRLIYYSQIVNDFQKGDIAEGYSVSREKKESFPLTVTSAQKNPTAFYLCASSIAIIAGAYNEQFFGPGTRLTVL.

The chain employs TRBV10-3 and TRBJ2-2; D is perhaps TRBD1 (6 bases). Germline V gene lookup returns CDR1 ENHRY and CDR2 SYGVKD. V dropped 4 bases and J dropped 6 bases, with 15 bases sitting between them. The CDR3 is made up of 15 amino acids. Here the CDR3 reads CAISGVGAGSGELFF. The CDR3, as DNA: TGTGCCATCAGTGGTGTGGGGGCAGGGTCCGGGGAGCTGTTTTTT.

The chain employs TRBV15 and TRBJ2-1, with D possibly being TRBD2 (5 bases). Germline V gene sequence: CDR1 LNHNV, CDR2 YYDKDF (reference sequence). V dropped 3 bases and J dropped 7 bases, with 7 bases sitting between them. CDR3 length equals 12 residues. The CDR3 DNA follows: TGTGCCACCAGCAGGTCGGGGAATGAGCAGTTCTTC. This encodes CATSRSGNEQFF.

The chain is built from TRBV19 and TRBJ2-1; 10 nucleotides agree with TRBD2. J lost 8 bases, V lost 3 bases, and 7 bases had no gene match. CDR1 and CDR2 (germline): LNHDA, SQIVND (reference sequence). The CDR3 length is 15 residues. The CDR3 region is CASSMALAGWDEQFF. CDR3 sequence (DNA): TGTGCCAGTAGTATGGCACTAGCGGGGTGGGATGAGCAGTTCTTC.

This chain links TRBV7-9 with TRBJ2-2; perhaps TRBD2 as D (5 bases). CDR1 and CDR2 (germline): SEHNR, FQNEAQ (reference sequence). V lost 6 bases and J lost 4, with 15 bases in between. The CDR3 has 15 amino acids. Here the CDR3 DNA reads TGTGCCAGCAGTCCACTAGTACCGGGCACCGGGGAGCTGTTTTTT. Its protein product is CASSPLVPGTGELFF.